This TCR beta chain was sequenced for a study of beta chain features in type 1 diabetes. Study as a whole: Across all samples, about 100 million sorted cells were examined. Study findings and constraints: Here, the possible influence of HLA type (on TCRB rearrangement) remained unresolved. In comparison with healthy donors, patients had naive, central memory and Treg TCRB repertoires that appeared more similar.

cDNA synthesis used the whole RNA isolate, giving expressed TCRB sequences. Here immunoSEQ multiplex PCR was the method, and the copy in TCRdb shows in-frame clones only, minus some. The table includes approximately 300,000 clones, more than 9.5% detected once. A word on this clone: Its cognate antigen is unknown.

V lost 8 bases to trimming and J lost 2 bases; unmatched junction nucleotides: 7. Looked up from germline, CDR1 is LNHDA and CDR2 is SQIVND (reference sequence). The CDR3 runs 15 residues. Donors underwent one heparinised blood draw, around 100 mL on average. The clonotype was recovered from a woman aged 25 to 45 in good health. The chain carries TRBV19 and TRBJ2-2; 8 positions agree with TRBD2. Sequenced sample: naive CD4+ T cells from blood. The DNA for the CDR3 is TGTGCCAGTGGGCCCCTAGCGGGTAACACCGGGGAGCTGTTTTTT. Translated: CASGPLAGNTGELFF. The full variable domain, in which reference TRBV19 and TRBJ2-2 provide the parts outside the CDR3, is DGGITQSPKYLFRKEGQNVTLSCEQNLNHDAMYWYRQDPGQGLRLIYYSQIVNDFQKGDIAEGYSVSREKKESFPLTVTSAQKNPTAFYLCASGPLAGNTGELFFGEGSRLTVL.